One TCR beta chain is described in this entry. Its antigen target is currently unknown. Base qualities are not provided; no much larger clone lies one nucleotide away. The pancreatic ductal adenocarcinoma patients who were selected had gone through surgery without receiving any neoadjuvant therapy. Peripheral blood was collected in heparin tubes, and PBMCs were then isolated from the blood with a histopaque density gradient and cryopreserved in around 10% DMSO. Genomic DNA was extracted from six or seven PBMC and under 10 flash-frozen tumor specimens using the DNeasy Blood and Tissue Kit with Proteinase K and RNase treatment. The data were obtained in a study of T cells in pancreatic ductal adenocarcinoma (dated by TCRdb to the late 2010s). For context, the study as a whole: To learn about the adaptive T-cell response arising naturally, investigators profiled where tumor-infiltrating CD8+ T cells, together with suppressive cells, were located within resected pancreatic ductal adenocarcinoma, how abundant they were, and what qualities they showed.

TCR beta CDR3 regions were amplified from genomic DNA using the immunoSEQ hsTCRB kit. High-throughput TRB CDR3 sequencing was performed on an Illumina HiSeq system. The authors' pipeline ran thus. The immunoSEQ software was used to analyze the sequencing reads, and any nonproductive sequences containing premature stops or frame-shifts were left out. Repertoire clonality was computed as one minus Shannon entropy normalized by log2 of the number of unique productive sequences. This is the immuneACCESS table as TCRdb keeps it, with only in-frame sequences that have V and J called. A part of the clones is gone; compared with another copy, unresolved V genes explain less than half, and the rest is unexplained. D and trimming were read from the DNA, whereas the V and J calls and clone size are those reported in that table. For this sample the table gives approximately 11,000 clones, of which approximately 90% were detected only once. The ten largest clones add up to around 18% of the sample.

Spanning cysteine to phenylalanine, the CDR3 consists of 13 amino acids. The sequence is cut down to CDR3 DNA, 39 bases in frame from base 1. Trimming costs V 1 base and J 7 bases, and their ends lie 11 bases apart. According to the germline V gene, CDR1 reads SGHDT and CDR2 reads YYEEEE. What the study reported, not specific to this receptor: T-cell clonality did not differ significantly between tumor and blood, with mean clonality about 0.12 in tumors and approximately 0.072 in blood. Because tumors are enriched in CD45RO+ effector T cells rather than naive T cells, which biases toward lower diversity, comparisons of clonality between tumor and blood may be biased. Because most pancreatic cancer patients present with inoperable disease, the resected cohort was biased toward the minority with early-stage disease. Blood samples had more total productive templates and 7 to 9-fold more unique clonotypes than tumor samples.

Sequenced material: PBMCs. This sequence originates from a human donor with pancreatic ductal adenocarcinoma. Here the chain combines TRBV5-6 and TRBJ1-2; no confident D gene assignment can be made. CDR3 region: CASSLSQFRGYTF. The DNA sequence is given as TGTGCCAGCAGCTTGAGTCAATTCCGTGGCTACACCTTC. Reference TRBV5-6 and TRBJ1-2 proteins supply the regions before and after the CDR3; the full variable domain is: DAGVTQSPTHLIKTRGQQVTLRCSPKSGHDTVSWYQQALGQGPQFIFQYYEEEERQRGNFPDRFSGHQFPNYSSELNVNALLLGDSALYLCASSLSQFRGYTFGSGTRLTVV.